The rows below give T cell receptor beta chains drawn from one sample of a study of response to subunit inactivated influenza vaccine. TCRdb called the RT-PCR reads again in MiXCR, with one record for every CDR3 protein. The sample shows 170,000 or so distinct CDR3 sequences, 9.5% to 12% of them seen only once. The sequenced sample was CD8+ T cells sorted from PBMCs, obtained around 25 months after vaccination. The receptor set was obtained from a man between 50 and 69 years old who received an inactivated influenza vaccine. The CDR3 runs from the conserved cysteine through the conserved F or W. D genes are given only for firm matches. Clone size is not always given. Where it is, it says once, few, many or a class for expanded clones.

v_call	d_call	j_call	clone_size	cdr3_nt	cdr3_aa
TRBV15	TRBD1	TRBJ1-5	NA	TGTGCCACCAGTACCGGGACAGGGGTCAATCAGCCCCAGCATTTT	CATSTGTGVNQPQHF
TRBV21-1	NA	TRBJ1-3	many	TGTGCCAGCAGCAAAGCGGGGGTCTCTGGAAACACCATATATTTT	CASSKAGVSGNTIYF
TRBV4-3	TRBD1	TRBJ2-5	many	TGCGCCAGCAGCCAAGATTTGGACAGGCTAGAGACCCAGTACTTC	CASSQDLDRLETQYF
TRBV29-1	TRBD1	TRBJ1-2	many	TGCAGCGTTGAAGACCCTCTACAGGGGTATGGCTACACCTTC	CSVEDPLQGYGYTF
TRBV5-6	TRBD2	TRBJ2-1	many	TGTGCCAGCAGCTTGGATTTGATGGTCAGCGGGAGAAACAATGAGCAGTTCTTC	CASSLDLMVSGRNNEQFF
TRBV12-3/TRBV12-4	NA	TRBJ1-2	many	TGTGCCAGCAGTCCCGTCTCCTATGGCTACACCTTC	CASSPVSYGYTF
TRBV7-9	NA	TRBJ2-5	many	TGTGCCAGCAGCTCGACATACCAAGAGACCCAGTACTTC	CASSSTYQETQYF
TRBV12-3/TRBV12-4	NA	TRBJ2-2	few	TGTGCCAGCAGTTTGCCCCTACCCGGGGAGCTGTTTTTT	CASSLPLPGELFF
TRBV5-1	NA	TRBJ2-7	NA	TGCGCCAGCAGCCCCACCGGGACCATGCCACACGAGCAGTACTTC	CASSPTGTMPHEQYF
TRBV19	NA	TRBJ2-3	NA	TGTGCCAGTAGTATCATCGGGACGGGGGGCACGGATACGCAGTATTTT	CASSIIGTGGTDTQYF
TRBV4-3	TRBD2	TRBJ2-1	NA	TGCGCCAGCAGCCAAGATCCCAGCGGGAATTACAATGAGCAGTTCTTC	CASSQDPSGNYNEQFF
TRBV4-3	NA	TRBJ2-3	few	TGCGCCAGCAGCCATTTGGGCAGGGAGAGCACAGATACGCAGTATTTT	CASSHLGRESTDTQYF
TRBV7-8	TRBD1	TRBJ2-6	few	TGTGCCAGCAGCTCGACAGGGCCTGGGGCCAACGTCCTGACTTTC	CASSSTGPGANVLTF
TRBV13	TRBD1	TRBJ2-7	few	TGTGCCAGCAGCCCCCGGGACAGCTATTACGAGCAGTACTTC	CASSPRDSYYEQYF
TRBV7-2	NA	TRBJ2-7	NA	TGTGCCAGCAGCTTAGATCCCCTCCGGGACTTAAGGGAGCAGTACTTC	CASSLDPLRDLREQYF
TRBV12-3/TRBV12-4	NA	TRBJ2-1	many	TGTGCCAGCAGTTTTTTCGGCGGGTACTCCTACAATGAGCAGTTCTTC	CASSFFGGYSYNEQFF
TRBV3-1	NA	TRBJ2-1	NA	TGTGCCTCGAGGGGGAGTGGCAATGAGCAGTTCTTC	CASRGSGNEQFF
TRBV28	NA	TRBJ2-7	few	TGTGCCAGCAGTTTTATTCGGTTCTACGAGCAGTACTTC	CASSFIRFYEQYF
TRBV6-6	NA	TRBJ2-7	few	TGTGCCAGCCCCTTCTCCCGCAAGGAGCAGTACTTC	CASPFSRKEQYF
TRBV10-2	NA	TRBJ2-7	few	TGCGCCAGCAGTGAGTCCCAGCACTACGAGCAGTACTTC	CASSESQHYEQYF
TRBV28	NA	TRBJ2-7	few	TGTGCCAGCAGTTTAATAGAGTTTGGATCCGAGCAGTACTTC	CASSLIEFGSEQYF
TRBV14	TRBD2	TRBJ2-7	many	TGTGCCAGCAGCCAAGATTGGACGGGAGGTTCTTTGGACGAGCAGTACTTC	CASSQDWTGGSLDEQYF
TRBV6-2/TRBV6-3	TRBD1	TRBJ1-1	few	TGTGCCAGCAGTTACTCGGGGACAGGGAACACTGAAGCTTTCTTT	CASSYSGTGNTEAFF
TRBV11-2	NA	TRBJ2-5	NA	TGTGCCAGCAGCTTAGAATGGGTCCAAGAGACCCAGTACTTC	CASSLEWVQETQYF
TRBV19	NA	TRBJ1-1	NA	TGTGCCAGTGGATTCATCGGTCGGAACACTGAAGCTTTCTTT	CASGFIGRNTEAFF
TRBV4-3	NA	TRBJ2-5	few	TGCGCCAGCAGCCATTCGGTCGGATCCCCGCCAGAGACCCAGTACTTC	CASSHSVGSPPETQYF
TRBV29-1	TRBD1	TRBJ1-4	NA	TGCAGCGTTGAAACAGCGGGGACAGGGGCTGAAAAACTGTTTTTT	CSVETAGTGAEKLFF